This T cell receptor beta chain was captured in a study of CD8+CD57+ T cells in acquired aplastic anemia. Study details: Average DNA yield from sorted CD4+ and CD8+ cells was about 3.2 ug.

Trimming pared 1 base from V and 5 bases from J, leaving 8 bases between. The CDR3 spans 13 residues. The V gene's germline CDR1 is LNHDA and CDR2 SQIVND (reference sequence). Study outcomes and limitations: No significant patient-versus-control difference appeared in CD8+ Simpson's diversity. Roughly 30 sequences, all CD8+ CDR3, were shared between patients and controls.

About this clonotype: The antigen remains undetermined.

Genomic DNA acted as the template from which TCR beta VDJ combination and CDR3 sequence profiling were carried out. From the reads, TCRdb called clonotypes with MiXCR, one entry per CDR3 protein. Among some 190,000 distinct CDR3 sequences listed, under 55% were seen once. The TCR originated in a human donor in good health. The chain employs TRBV19 and TRBJ1-1; D is unclear. Sequences were obtained from sorted CD4+, CD8+, or CD8+CD57+ T cells (not recorded which) from PBMCs. The CDR3 protein is CASSIGAGTEAFF. The DNA of the CDR3 is TGTGCCAGTAGTATAGGGGCGGGAACTGAAGCTTTCTTT. The full variable domain, its missing parts supplied by reference TRBV19 and TRBJ1-1, is DGGITQSPKYLFRKEGQNVTLSCEQNLNHDAMYWYRQDPGQGLRLIYYSQIVNDFQKGDIAEGYSVSREKKESFPLTVTSAQKNPTAFYLCASSIGAGTEAFFGQGTRLTVV.